The 3 T cell receptor beta chains in this list originate from one sample, sequenced in a study of OX40 agonist ivuxolimab in advanced cancers. The repertoire was sequenced with immunoSEQ multiplex PCR; TCRdb's copy has only in-frame clones and lacks some. The profile covers about 31,000 clones, with roughly 90% appearing a single time and about 54% taken by the ten largest. The sequences come from CD4+ or CD8+ T cells sorted from blood, collected in a trial of the OX40 agonist ivuxolimab. All receptors derive from an adult with an advanced solid tumor such as melanoma, head and neck, liver or kidney cancer.

The chain links TRBV7-9 to TRBJ1-2; D remains unclear. The length of the CDR3 is 12 residues. The germline V gene has CDR1 SEHNR and CDR2 FQNEAQ (reference sequence). V was clipped by 1 base and J by 3 bases, with 3 bases between them. The CDR3 reads CASSLGDYGYTF. The CDR3, as DNA: TGTGCCAGCAGCTTAGGGGACTATGGCTACACCTTC. Looking up the rest from reference TRBV7-9 and TRBJ1-2 gives the full variable domain: DTGVSQNPRHKITKRGQNVTFRCDPISEHNRLYWYRQTLGQGPEFLTYFQNEAQLEKSRLLSDRFSAERPKGSFSTLEIQRTEQGDSAMYLCASSLGDYGYTFGSGTRLTVV.

DNA for the CDR3: TGTGCCAGCAGCGGGCTAGCGGGGAGCACAGATACGCAGTATTTT. The encoded protein is CASSGLAGSTDTQYF. The J gene is TRBJ2-3, the V gene TRBV9; 9 bases line up with TRBD2. CDR1 and CDR2 (germline): SGDLS, YYNGEE. This CDR3 is built from 15 residues. Trimming at V came to 3 bases and at J to 0 bases, leaving 2 bases not matched to a gene.

The chain combines TRBV4-1 with TRBJ1-1; D not resolved. Germline V lookup: CDR1 MGHRA, CDR2 YSYEKL. The CDR3 consists of 12 residues. The V end was cut by 6 bases, the J end by 1 base, with 6 bases between. The CDR3: CASRKGNTEAFF. The CDR3, as DNA: TGCGCCAGCAGAAAAGGGAACACTGAAGCTTTCTTT.